This TCR beta chain was profiled in a study of vaccination effects on CD4 cells after COVID-19. Broader study findings: Common cold coronavirus cross-reactivity was shown by only 1 of 255 vaccine-induced clones in healthy vaccinees.

Expansion of antigen-specific CD4+ T cells with viral peptide pools was carried out by the ViraFEST assay before sequencing. CD4+ T cell isolation took place after approximately ten days of culture. Participants received two doses of either the BNT162b2 or mRNA-1273 vaccine. All vaccine recipients tested negative for nucleocapsid antibodies and had never contracted SARS-CoV-2 infection. On this clone itself: Its matching antigen is unknown.

Profiled with immunoSEQ multiplex PCR; TCRdb holds only in-frame clones, not every one. The sample has about 38,000 clones, roughly 79% seen once. The CDR3 sequence is 16 residues long. The ends lost 5 bases at V and 3 bases at J; junction bases unmatched: 8. The germline CDR1 and CDR2 sequences are MDHEN and SYDVKM. This TCR came from a human donor who received a COVID-19 vaccine. Some clones in this sample may be carry-over from other donors' samples. The specimen comprised CD4+ T cells from PBMCs cultured with HCoV-NL63 spike peptides, sampled after COVID-19 vaccination. The chain is built from TRBV28 and TRBJ2-2, with 8 bases lining up with TRBD2. The CDR3 loop is CASSPKRGIYTGELFF. The CDR3 nucleotides read TGTGCCAGCAGTCCTAAGCGGGGGATCTACACCGGGGAGCTGTTTTTT. The full variable domain, completed using reference TRBV28 and TRBJ2-2, is DVKVTQSSRYLVKRTGEKVFLECVQDMDHENMFWYRQDPGLGLRLIYFSYDVKMKEKGDIPEGYSVSREKKERFSLILESASTNQTSMYLCASSPKRGIYTGELFFGEGSRLTVL.